This T cell receptor (beta chain) came from a study of cytomegalovirus exposure and HLA in healthy donors. Primers included in the PCR were 60 Vbeta and 13 Jbeta primers. TCRdb's copy holds only in-frame clones and misses some; the assay was immunoSEQ multiplex PCR. The sample features around 200,000 clones, with 0.9% to 1.4% in its top ten. The sample consisted of PBMCs. The receptor was isolated from a girl aged 2 to 10 in good health and CMV-seropositive.

DNA for the CDR3: TGTGCCAGCAGTTTATCCGGACTAGCGGGAACGTGGCAGTACTTC. It specifies CASSLSGLAGTWQYF. V and J are TRBV27 and TRBJ2-7, with 12 nucleotides matching TRBD2. The trim removed 0 bases at V and 9 bases at J, leaving 6 bases unmatched. This CDR3 contains 15 residues. Germline lookup yields CDR1 MNHEY and CDR2 SMNVEV (reference sequence).